These T cell receptor beta chains were read from a single sample in a study of blood T cells in healthy people across ages. TCRdb passed the 5' RACE reads through MiXCR, listing each CDR3 protein once. The repertoire consists of 1,500,000 or so distinct CDR3 sequences, with 35% to 45% occurring once and the leading ten covering 4%. Sequences were obtained from blood. The receptors originated from a woman aged 18-29 years in good health. Each CDR3 is given with its conserved first and last residue. Each record gives: D gene, CDR3 length, V gene, J gene, clone size, CDR3 protein, CDR3 DNA. D genes are given only for firm matches. The size entry is marked missing in some rows and otherwise reads once, few, many or a size class.

TRBD2	16	TRBV5-1	TRBJ2-7	-	CASSPGFGRHRNEQYF	TGCGCCAGCAGCCCGGGATTCGGGAGGCACCGTAACGAGCAGTACTTC
TRBD2	14	TRBV12-5	TRBJ2-1	few	CASGRGGIRDEQFF	TGTGCTAGTGGCCGGGGGGGTATACGAGATGAGCAGTTCTTC
-	16	TRBV6-5	TRBJ2-3	-	CASSPFGGGATDTQYF	TGTGCCAGCAGTCCTTTTGGAGGCGGCGCCACAGATACGCAGTATTTT
-	16	TRBV27	TRBJ2-5	-	CASSHDTPFSYNEQYF	TGTGCCAGCAGTCATGATACTCCTTTCTCCTACAATGAGCAGTACTTC
-	16	TRBV7-2	TRBJ1-1	few	CASSLGIGRMNTEAFF	TGTGCCAGCAGCTTAGGAATTGGACGGATGAACACTGAAGCTTTCTTT
-	14	TRBV14	TRBJ1-4	-	CASSQEDTREKLFF	TGTGCCAGCAGCCAAGAGGACACTCGAGAAAAACTGTTTTTT
-	13	TRBV6-6	TRBJ2-5	once	CASSSLQGRTQYF	TGTGCCAGCAGTTCCCTACAGGGCCGGACCCAGTACTTC
-	14	TRBV29-1	TRBJ2-1	-	CSVELLASYNEQFF	TGCAGCGTTGAACTCCTAGCCTCCTACAATGAGCAGTTCTTC
-	13	TRBV4-1	TRBJ1-5	few	CASSHPGEQPQHF	TGCGCCAGCAGCCACCCAGGGGAACAGCCCCAGCATTTT
TRBD2	19	TRBV9	TRBJ2-1	few	CASSPRTSGGPRTYNEQFF	TGTGCCAGCAGCCCTCGGACTAGCGGGGGGCCCAGAACCTACAATGAGCAGTTCTTC
TRBD1	14	TRBV24-1	TRBJ1-5	-	CATSDDRGWQPQHF	TGTGCCACCAGTGACGACAGGGGGTGGCAGCCCCAGCATTTT
-	15	TRBV6-5	TRBJ2-3	-	CASSYRRLGTDTQYF	TGTGCCAGCAGTTACAGGAGATTAGGCACAGATACGCAGTATTTT
TRBD1	16	TRBV7-9	TRBJ1-2	-	CASSLGTGVIGYGYTF	TGTGCCAGCAGCCTCGGGACAGGGGTAATCGGCTATGGCTACACCTTC
-	16	TRBV4-3	TRBJ2-2	-	CASSQEQVWGTGELFF	TGCGCCAGCAGCCAAGAGCAGGTTTGGGGAACCGGGGAGCTGTTTTTT
-	17	TRBV19	TRBJ1-5	-	CATTAAWSLYSNQPQHF	TGTGCCACTACCGCGGCGTGGTCCTTGTATAGCAATCAGCCCCAGCATTTT
TRBD1	13	TRBV24-1	TRBJ1-1	-	CATSDGTGDVAFF	TGTGCCACCAGTGATGGGACAGGCGACGTTGCTTTCTTT
-	16	TRBV14	TRBJ1-6	-	CASRPPGSSFNSPLHF	TGTGCCAGCAGGCCACCAGGGAGCAGCTTTAATTCACCCCTCCACTTT
-	13	TRBV12-3/TRBV12-4	TRBJ1-5	-	CASSGTVGSAQHF	TGTGCCAGCAGTGGAACAGTCGGATCCGCCCAGCATTTT
TRBD2	11	TRBV15	TRBJ2-3	-	CATSSVGTKYF	TGTGCCACCAGCAGCGTTGGGACTAAGTATTTT
-	15	TRBV30	TRBJ1-5	-	CAWSGRIRGNQPQHF	TGTGCCTGGAGTGGGAGGATCCGTGGCAATCAGCCCCAGCATTTT
TRBD1	13	TRBV6-2/TRBV6-3	TRBJ1-2	-	CASTLDRVGGYTF	TGTGCCAGCACTTTGGACAGGGTAGGCGGCTACACCTTC
TRBD2	15	TRBV27	TRBJ2-1	few	CASSLSGLVRYEQFF	TGTGCCAGCAGTTTATCGGGACTAGTGAGGTATGAGCAGTTCTTC
-	15	TRBV14	TRBJ1-1	-	CASSRTQGIITEAFF	TGTGCCAGCAGCCGAACACAGGGAATTATTACTGAAGCTTTCTTT
-	12	TRBV3-1	TRBJ1-1	few	CASSQGGIEAFF	TGTGCCAGCAGCCAAGGTGGGATTGAAGCTTTCTTT
-	13	TRBV6-5	TRBJ1-4	-	CASSYDSEEKLFF	TGTGCCAGCAGTTATGACAGCGAGGAAAAACTGTTTTTT
-	13	TRBV7-2	TRBJ1-5	-	CASSRVRHQPQHF	TGTGCCAGCAGCCGAGTCAGGCATCAGCCCCAGCATTTT
-	17	TRBV4-1	TRBJ2-7	-	CASSLKVLGTAYNEQYF	TGCGCCAGCAGCCTCAAGGTCTTGGGGACCGCCTACAATGAGCAGTACTTC
-	11	TRBV20-1	TRBJ2-5	-	CSARRLGEQYF	TGCAGTGCTAGAAGGCTAGGTGAGCAGTACTTC
TRBD2	17	TRBV14	TRBJ2-2	-	CASSQDETSGYTGELFF	TGTGCCAGCAGCCAAGATGAGACTAGCGGGTACACCGGGGAGCTGTTTTTT
-	11	TRBV27	TRBJ2-7	-	CASSTGNEQYF	TGTGCCAGCAGTACCGGAAATGAGCAGTACTTC
-	12	TRBV12-3/TRBV12-4	TRBJ1-1	few	CASSLMGSEAFF	TGTGCCAGCAGTTTGATGGGCTCTGAAGCTTTCTTT
TRBD1	13	TRBV2	TRBJ2-7	-	CASEGQDYYEQYF	TGTGCCAGCGAGGGACAGGACTACTACGAGCAGTACTTC
-	15	TRBV21-1	TRBJ2-7	few	CASIPIGPAGNEQYF	TGTGCCAGCATCCCAATAGGACCGGCTGGCAACGAGCAGTACTTC
-	14	TRBV19	TRBJ2-3	-	CASRPVGRADTQYF	TGTGCCAGTAGGCCAGTGGGGAGAGCAGATACGCAGTATTTT
-	14	TRBV5-1	TRBJ2-1	-	CASSVGQGADERFF	-